The 27 T cell receptor beta chains below come from one sample, sequenced in a study of cytomegalovirus exposure and HLA in healthy donors. Primers included in the PCR were 60 Vbeta and 13 Jbeta primers. Clones were sequenced by immunoSEQ multiplex PCR, and TCRdb holds only the in-frame ones, with some missing. The sample records 150,000 to 200,000 clones, 75% to 80% being singletons. Sequenced material: PBMCs. These receptors came from a woman in her twenties or thirties in good health and CMV-seropositive.

The chain combines TRBV2 with TRBJ2-4; 7 bases match TRBD2. CDR3 length: 13 amino acids. The V gene's germline CDR1 is SNHLY and CDR2 FYNNEI. The ends lost 6 bases at V and 4 bases at J; junction bases unmatched: 3. CDR3 bases: TGTGCCAGCAGCCACGGGGGGAAAAACATTCAGTACTTC. Translated, it gives CASSHGGKNIQYF.

This clone was recorded at least ten times. The CDR3 DNA sequence: TGCGCCAGCAGCTTGGGTTTCAACGAGCAGTACTTC. This translates into CASSLGFNEQYF. The rearrangement links TRBV5-1 to TRBJ2-7; D is unresolved. CDR3 size: 12 residues. V was cut by 0 bases and J by 5 bases, with 6 bases left in between. CDR1 is SGHRS, CDR2 YFSETQ, per germline.

This chain joins TRBV6-5 and TRBJ1-5; perhaps TRBD1 as D (6 bases). V was cut by 6 bases and J by 2 bases, with 8 bases left in between. Germline loops: CDR1 MNHEY, CDR2 SVGAGI. The length of the CDR3 is 13 residues. CDR3 loop: CASSTGRNQPQHF. CDR3 in DNA: TGTGCCAGCAGCACAGGGCGCAATCAGCCCCAGCATTTT.

The chain combines TRBV5-4 with TRBJ2-7; perhaps TRBD2 as D (7 bases). The germline CDR1 and CDR2 sequences are SGHNT and YYREEE (reference sequence). Trimming cost V 0 bases and J 1 base, with 11 bases left between them. CDR3 length: 15 amino acids. The CDR3 region has the DNA TGTGCCAGCAGCTTGGGGGGGCGGGGGTCCTACGAGCAGTACTTC. Its protein product is CASSLGGRGSYEQYF.

The chain recombines TRBV27 with TRBJ1-5; 10 bases map to TRBD1. Losses at the gene ends were 5 bases for V and 0 bases for J; bases not matched to a gene: 13. This CDR3 has 19 amino acids. Germline CDR1 is MNHEY and CDR2 is SMNVEV (reference sequence). The CDR3 sequence: CASSPLPGQGRYSNQPQHF. CDR3 in DNA: TGTGCCAGCAGTCCTCTACCGGGACAGGGGCGATATAGCAATCAGCCCCAGCATTTT.

This clone appeared a single time. The chain joins TRBV7-2 to TRBJ2-3; D is unclear. Trimming took 4 bases from V and 7 from J, leaving 12 bases between them. There are 13 residues in the CDR3. From germline, CDR1 is SGHTA and CDR2 FQGNSA. This CDR3 is CASSSATVNTQYF. In DNA, the CDR3 is TGTGCCAGCAGCTCCGCCACGGTAAATACGCAGTATTTT.

The chain employs TRBV7-2 and TRBJ2-2; D may be TRBD2 (5 bases). The CDR3 extends over 15 amino acids. CDR1 and CDR2 (germline): SGHTA, FQGNSA. The V end lost 0 bases, the J end lost 5 bases, and 10 bases lay between the germline ends. The DNA for the CDR3 is TGTGCCAGCAGCTTAGCGTTCGGGAATACCGGGGAGCTGTTTTTT. Its protein is CASSLAFGNTGELFF.

This sequence joins TRBV10-1 and TRBJ1-2, with 8 positions matching TRBD1. This CDR3 region has 17 residues. The V segment lost 0 bases and the J segment 7 bases; nucleotides outside the gene matches: 13. In germline, CDR1 is WNHNN, CDR2 SYGVQD (reference sequence). CDR3 nucleotides: TGCGCCAGCAGTGAGTCGATGGCCGGACAGGGAAGAGGTGGCTACACCTTC. Protein product: CASSESMAGQGRGGYTF.

The rearrangement uses TRBV5-6 and TRBJ1-1; maybe TRBD1 (5 bases). V lost 3 bases to trimming and J lost 1 base, with 19 bases between them. The CDR3 is 17 amino acids. Germline lookup yields CDR1 SGHDT and CDR2 YYEEEE. CDR3 residues: CASSSRASWVQNTEAFF. CDR3 in DNA: TGTGCCAGCAGCTCCAGGGCCAGTTGGGTTCAGAACACTGAAGCTTTCTTT.

The chain combines TRBV27 with TRBJ2-2; 12 nucleotides line up with TRBD2. Germline V gene lookup returns CDR1 MNHEY and CDR2 SMNVEV (reference sequence). This CDR3 is built from 20 residues. With V trimmed by 0 bases and J by 0 bases, 8 bases remained unmatched. In nucleotides, the CDR3 is TGTGCCAGCAGTTTATCGACTAGCGGGAGAACGCCCCCGAACACCGGGGAGCTGTTTTTT. As protein: CASSLSTSGRTPPNTGELFF.

The chain links TRBV19 to TRBJ1-3; D is uncertain. The germline V gene has CDR1 LNHDA and CDR2 SQIVND (reference sequence). Trimming took off 6 bases at V and 2 bases at J, with 5 bases between the two ends. The CDR3 extends over 12 amino acids. CDR3 region: CASSPPGNTIYF. The CDR3 DNA follows: TGTGCCAGTAGCCCTCCTGGAAACACCATATATTTT.

This chain connects TRBV6-6 to TRBJ1-1, with a tentative D call TRBD1 (6 bases). The germline CDR1 and CDR2 sequences are MNHNY and SVGAGI (reference sequence). The CDR3 consists of 14 residues. V gave up 6 bases and J gave up 0 bases, with 11 bases separating them. In DNA, the CDR3 is TGTGCCAGCAGCCCCGGGACATTGAACACTGAAGCTTTCTTT. Protein sequence: CASSPGTLNTEAFF.

V and J are TRBV4-1 and TRBJ1-5; D ambiguous. Trimming pared 0 bases from V and 2 bases from J, leaving 5 bases between. CDR1 is MGHRA, CDR2 YSYEKL, per germline. CDR3 length: 14 amino acids. The CDR3 loop reads CASSQDRGNQPQHF. The DNA for the CDR3 is TGCGCCAGCAGCCAAGATCGAGGCAATCAGCCCCAGCATTTT.

Only one count was recorded for this clone. The CDR3 protein is CAISESGRLLYGYTF. In DNA, the CDR3 is TGTGCCATCAGTGAGTCGGGCAGGCTACTCTATGGCTACACCTTC. This sequence joins TRBV10-3 and TRBJ1-2; D remains ambiguous. CDR1 is ENHRY, CDR2 SYGVKD, per germline. V lost 0 bases to trimming and J lost 4 bases, with 12 bases between them. The CDR3 runs 15 residues.

J is TRBJ2-7 and V is TRBV6-6; 14 nucleotides line up with TRBD2. The CDR3 spans 15 residues. The V gene's germline CDR1 is MNHNY and CDR2 SVGAGI (reference sequence). V lost 11 bases, J lost 2 bases, and 8 bases stayed unmatched. CDR3 residues: CAARTSGGTAYEQYF. The CDR3 bases are TGTGCCGCCCGGACTAGCGGGGGGACCGCCTACGAGCAGTACTTC.

This clone showed up just a few times. The rearrangement uses TRBV6-5 and TRBJ2-7; no clear D. The germline V and J ends were trimmed by 2 bases and 2 bases, with 13 bases remaining between them. The CDR3 runs 15 residues. CDR1 and CDR2 (germline): MNHEY, SVGAGI. CDR3 DNA: TGTGCCAGCAGTTACAACTGGAACACAGCCTACGAGCAGTACTTC. Translation: CASSYNWNTAYEQYF.

V usage is TRBV5-1 and J usage is TRBJ1-1; 7 bases match TRBD1. The CDR3 is 14 residues long. CDR1 and CDR2 from the germline V gene are SGHRS and YFSETQ. V was clipped by 0 bases and J by 8 bases; unmatched bases: 7. The CDR3 is CASSLGPGTVEAFF. CDR3 in DNA: TGCGCCAGCAGCTTGGGGCCAGGGACAGTCGAAGCTTTCTTT.

The V and J genes are TRBV5-1 and TRBJ1-3; 10 bases are shared with TRBD1. Germline V gene lookup returns CDR1 SGHRS and CDR2 YFSETQ. The CDR3 is 15 residues long. Trimming cost V 3 bases and J 3 bases; bases outside gene matches: 3. CDR3 bases: TGCGCCAGCAGCTCCGGGACAGGGGTTGGAAACACCATATATTTT. It translates to CASSSGTGVGNTIYF.

The J gene is TRBJ2-7, the V gene TRBV19, with D possibly TRBD2 on 5 matching bases. The V and J ends lost 0 bases and 2 bases respectively, with 11 bases between them. Germline values: CDR1 LNHDA, CDR2 SQIVND (reference sequence). The CDR3 has 15 amino acids. The CDR3 spells CASSIDHRGTYEQYF. The CDR3 DNA reads as TGTGCCAGTAGTATAGATCATCGGGGTACCTACGAGCAGTACTTC.

The J gene is TRBJ2-5, the V gene TRBV9, with TRBD2 identical over 7 bases. The germline V gene encodes CDR1 SGDLS and CDR2 YYNGEE. The CDR3 consists of 16 residues. J lost 3 bases, V lost 4 bases, and 12 bases had no gene match. The CDR3 region is CASSLPSRGVEETQYF. The DNA for the CDR3 is TGTGCCAGCAGCCTCCCCAGCCGGGGGGTGGAAGAGACCCAGTACTTC. Filled out from reference TRBV9 and TRBJ2-5, the complete variable domain reads DSGVTQTPKHLITATGQRVTLRCSPRSGDLSVYWYQQSLDQGLQFLIQYYNGEERAKGNILERFSAQQFPDLHSELNLSSLELGDSALYFCASSLPSRGVEETQYFGPGTRLLVL.

The genes are TRBV4-1 and TRBJ2-7, with TRBD2 matching over 8 bases. The germline V gene encodes CDR1 MGHRA and CDR2 YSYEKL. The CDR3 covers 16 residues. The V gene end was trimmed by 0 bases and the J gene end by 4 bases; junction bases not matched to a gene: 8. The CDR3 nucleotides are TGCGCCAGCAGCCAAGATGGTCCTAGCGGGTTGTACGAGCAGTACTTC. It encodes CASSQDGPSGLYEQYF.

This chain joins TRBV6-1 and TRBJ2-7; D is perhaps TRBD1 (6 bases). Trimming stripped 5 bases from V and 3 bases from J, with 17 bases between. The germline gives CDR1 MNHNS, CDR2 SASEGT. The CDR3 runs 15 residues. The CDR3 region is CASSNRNWDNYEQYF. CDR3 sequence (DNA): TGTGCCAGCAGTAATCGGAACTGGGACAACTACGAGCAGTACTTC.

This sequence joins TRBV18 and TRBJ1-2; 7 bases align to TRBD1. Unmatched junction bases numbered 4, after V lost 5 bases and J lost 1 base. The germline CDR1 and CDR2 sequences are KGHSH and LQKENI. CDR3 length equals 14 residues. The CDR3 protein is CASSSGQNNYGYTF. In DNA, the CDR3 is TGTGCCAGCTCATCGGGACAGAATAACTATGGCTACACCTTC.

This chain links TRBV27 with TRBJ2-7; no clear D. The CDR3 loop spans 13 amino acids. The V end was cut by 2 bases, the J end by 1 base, with 6 bases between. Germline CDR1 reads MNHEY; CDR2 reads SMNVEV (reference sequence). The CDR3 DNA reads TGTGCCAGCAGTTTAACCCGGTCCTACGAGCAGTACTTC. This codes for CASSLTRSYEQYF.

This clone was detected only a few times. This chain joins TRBV4-1 and TRBJ1-1, with 7 bases identical to TRBD1. Germline lookup yields CDR1 MGHRA and CDR2 YSYEKL. This CDR3 has 16 residues. The ends lost 3 bases at V and 0 bases at J; junction bases unmatched: 7. The CDR3 DNA is TGCGCCAGCAGCCAGTTGGGACAGCCCATGAACACTGAAGCTTTCTTT. Its translation: CASSQLGQPMNTEAFF.

The V and J genes are TRBV15 and TRBJ1-5; 9 bases are shared with TRBD1. Trimming took 3 bases from V and 0 from J; bases not matched to a gene: 18. CDR1 is LNHNV and CDR2 is YYDKDF in the germline V gene (reference sequence). The CDR3 sequence is 21 residues long. This CDR3 reads CATSSDRDRAERIDSNQPQHF. The CDR3 nucleotides are TGTGCCACCAGCAGCGATCGGGACAGGGCCGAAAGAATAGATAGCAATCAGCCCCAGCATTTT.

The sample holds one count of this clone. This sequence joins TRBV4-1 and TRBJ1-1, with D uncertain. The germline V gene encodes CDR1 MGHRA and CDR2 YSYEKL. V was clipped by 1 base and J by 0 bases, with 9 bases between them. This CDR3 is 15 amino acids long. CDR3 protein: CASSQVGNMNTEAFF. DNA of the CDR3: TGCGCCAGCAGCCAAGTGGGCAACATGAACACTGAAGCTTTCTTT.